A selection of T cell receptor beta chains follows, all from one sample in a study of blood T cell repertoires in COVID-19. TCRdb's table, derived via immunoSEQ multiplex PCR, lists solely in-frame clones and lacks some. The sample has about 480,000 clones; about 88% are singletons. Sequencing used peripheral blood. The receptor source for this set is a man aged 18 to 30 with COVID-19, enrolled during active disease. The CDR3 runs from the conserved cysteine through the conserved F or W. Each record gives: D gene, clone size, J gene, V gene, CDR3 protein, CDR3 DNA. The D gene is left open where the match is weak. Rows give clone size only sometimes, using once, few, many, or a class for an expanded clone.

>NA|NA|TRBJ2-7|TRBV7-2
CASSLDSSYEQYF
TGTGCCAGCAGCTTAGACTCATCCTACGAGCAGTACTTC
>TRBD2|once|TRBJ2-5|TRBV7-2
CASSQRWTSQETQYF
TGTGCCAGCAGCCAAAGGTGGACTAGCCAAGAGACCCAGTACTTC
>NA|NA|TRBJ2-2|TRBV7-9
CASSPTENTGELFF
TGTGCCAGCAGCCCGACTGAGAACACCGGGGAGCTGTTTTTT
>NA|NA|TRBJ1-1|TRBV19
CASTATAKNTEAFF
TGTGCCAGTACCGCTACAGCTAAGAACACTGAAGCTTTCTTT
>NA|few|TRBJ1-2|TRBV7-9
CASSPSGQGLGYGYTF
TGTGCCAGCAGCCCCTCGGGTCAGGGACTGGGCTATGGCTACACCTTC
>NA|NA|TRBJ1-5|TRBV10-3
CAISESFQGTLNQPQHF
TGTGCCATCAGTGAGTCTTTTCAGGGGACCCTAAATCAGCCCCAGCATTTT
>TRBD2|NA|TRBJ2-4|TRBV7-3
CASILWTSGRDLDKNIQYF
TGTGCCAGCATCCTTTGGACTAGCGGGAGGGATTTGGACAAAAACATTCAGTACTTC
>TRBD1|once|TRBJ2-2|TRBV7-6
CASSLVLRDRGRRNTGELFF
TGTGCCAGCAGCTTAGTGCTCCGGGACAGGGGGCGCCGGAACACCGGGGAGCTGTTTTTT
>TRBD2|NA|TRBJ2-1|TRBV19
CASSIGLAGNEQFF
TGTGCCAGTAGTATTGGCCTAGCGGGCAATGAGCAGTTCTTC
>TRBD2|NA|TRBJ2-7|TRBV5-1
CASSLVSGGAGYEQYF
TGCGCCAGCAGCTTGGTTAGCGGGGGGGCCGGGTACGAGCAGTACTTC
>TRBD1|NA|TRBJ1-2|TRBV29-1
CSVDGSGTGLGYTF
TGCAGCGTTGATGGGTCCGGGACAGGGCTTGGCTACACCTTC
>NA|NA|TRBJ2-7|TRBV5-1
CASSLGGPIDEQYF
TGCGCCAGCAGCTTGGGCGGCCCCATTGACGAGCAGTACTTC
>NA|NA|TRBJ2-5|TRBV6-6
CASTPTRPGETQYF
TGTGCCAGCACCCCGACTAGGCCAGGGGAGACCCAGTACTTC
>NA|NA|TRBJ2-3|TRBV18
CASSLMAGVKSDTQYF
TGTGCCAGCTCATTAATGGCAGGGGTAAAGTCAGATACGCAGTATTTT
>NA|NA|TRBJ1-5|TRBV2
CASSEARGPGSQHF
TGTGCCAGCAGTGAAGCGCGAGGGCCCGGATCCCAGCATTTT
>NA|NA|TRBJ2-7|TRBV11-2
CASSLSQYEQYF
TGTGCCAGCAGCTTATCTCAGTACGAGCAGTACTTC
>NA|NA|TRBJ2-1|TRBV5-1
CASSPPWTAYNEQFF
TGCGCCAGCAGCCCTCCCTGGACAGCCTACAATGAGCAGTTCTTC
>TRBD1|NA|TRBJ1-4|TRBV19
CASNPTGGDEKLFF
TGTGCCAGTAACCCGACAGGGGGCGACGAAAAACTGTTTTTT
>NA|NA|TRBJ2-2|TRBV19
CASLTGTRGTGELFF
TGTGCCAGCCTCACCGGGACTCGAGGGACCGGGGAGCTGTTTTTT
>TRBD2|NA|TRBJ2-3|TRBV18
CASSPPPGGRDTQYF
TGTGCCAGCTCACCACCGCCCGGGGGGAGAGATACGCAGTATTTT
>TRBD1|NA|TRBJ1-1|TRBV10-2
CASSLGQGATEAFF
TGCGCCAGCAGTCTCGGACAGGGGGCTACTGAAGCTTTCTTT
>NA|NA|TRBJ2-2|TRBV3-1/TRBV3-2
CATREGGVGELFF
TGTGCCACCCGAGAGGGGGGGGTCGGGGAGCTGTTTTTT